This T cell receptor (beta chain) was identified in a study of cytomegalovirus exposure and HLA in healthy donors. Study-level points and caveats: Presence/absence analyses assumed roughly uniform sequencing depth across donors.

As to this clone: Antigen unknown.

The V gene lost 4 bases and the J gene lost 3 bases, with 4 bases spanning the gap. The CDR3 has 11 amino acids. Germline loops: CDR1 SGHDT, CDR2 YYEEEE. PCR employed 60 Vbeta and 13 Jbeta primers. Repertoires were generated with immunoSEQ multiplex PCR, while TCRdb's copy carries only in-frame clones and drops some. The repertoire includes more than 150,000 clones, 87% of them detected once, and less than 0.3% sits in the top ten. The rearrangement joins TRBV5-6 to TRBJ1-2; no firm D call. Sequencing used PBMCs. The receptor was isolated from a girl under three years old in good health and CMV-seronegative. CDR3 sequence: CASSTDYGYTF. As DNA, the CDR3 is TGTGCCAGCAGCACAGACTATGGCTACACCTTC.